This TCR beta chain was found in a study of neurological immune-mediated disorders (dated by TCRdb to about 2019). For the wider study: Among the approximately 35 multiple sclerosis patients, approximately 30 had relapsing-remitting MS and 3 had secondary progressive MS. Peripheral blood TCR-beta repertoires from HTLV-I-associated myelopathy (HAM/TSP) patients, multiple sclerosis patients and healthy controls were compared by UMI-based sequencing. The 106 TCR-beta libraries covered PBMC samples along with longitudinal samples, technical triplicates, and paired sorted CD4+ and CD8+ T-cell subsets. The cohort included 60 to 70 subjects: roughly 14 with HAM/TSP, around 35 with multiple sclerosis, and 20 healthy controls.

Points the paper makes about the study in general: No identical CDR3 amino acid sequences were found to be shared among expanded clones across subjects, suggesting that TCR-beta repertoires were private in all groups. No clinical or MRI features were associated with the MS cluster, and the authors said that larger cohorts are needed. TCR clonal expansion was highest in HAM/TSP patients and lowest in MS patients, with MS patients falling below even healthy controls. Repertoires from 18 of 34 MS patients were grouped by phylogenetic analysis into a cluster of related CDR3 sequences, suggesting a possible repertoire-level signature.

cDNA synthesis used template-switch 5'RACE with a primer carrying a 10-nucleotide random unique molecular identifier tagging each TCR transcript. Over 160 million TCR-beta sequences, covering 15-18 subjects, were produced in each sequencing run. The RNeasy kit was used to extract total RNA. TCR-beta VDJ regions were amplified with primers for the TCR constant region and the 5'RACE anchor, using the KAPA Real-time Library Amplification kit. A first PCR added sample indexes and Illumina adaptors, and a second PCR then raised library yield. After Ampure bead purification, the TCR product of roughly 650 bp was size-selected on a 2% E-gel SizeSelection system. Before pooling, library quality was checked on a Bioanalyzer, concentration was measured with Qubit, and libraries were quantified with the Kapa Library Quantification kit. An Illumina HiSeq 2500 was used to sequence the libraries paired-end at 2 x 150 bp. To increase sequence diversity, about 23-30% phiX was spiked into each library pool. The published analysis was carried out like this. The UMI-based MiGEC pipeline processed quality-filtered reads and removed over 85% of raw TCR sequences during error correction. VDJ genes were aligned to IMGT germline references, and each clonotype was defined by a unique CDR3 amino acid sequence together with V-J genes. VDJtools evaluated clonal expansion, Shannon diversity and CDR3 relatedness (CalcPairwiseDistances, ClusterSamples); CLCbio workbench built phylogenetic trees. Using coefficient-of-variation modelling across technical triplicates, the study counted a clone as expanded if it had at least 8 unique UMIs. Using fastp trimming at Q25 and MiXCR clonotype assembly, TCRdb reanalyzed the public sequencing data and kept in-frame beta chains. A single entry per CDR3 protein holds the most common genes and DNA from its merged rows. What appears here as the V and J calls and clone size reflects TCRdb's work, not the paper's. The sample records some 46,000 distinct CDR3 sequences, 3.5% to 5.5% of which are singletons. The ten largest clones add up to around 5.7% of the sample.

Libraries from unsorted PBMCs were made from 2 million PBMCs kept in RNAlater at -80 degrees C until RNA extraction. The multiple sclerosis patients were enrolled in a US clinical protocol that used magnetic resonance imaging to evaluate disease progression. Peripheral blood was subjected to Ficoll-Hypaque density gradient centrifugation to isolate PBMCs, which were then cryopreserved in liquid nitrogen. Counted from cysteine to phenylalanine, this CDR3 has 14 amino acids. The only DNA kept is the CDR3, 42 bases in frame from the first base. V ends up 4 bases short and J 5 bases short, with an unmatched junction base count of 6. Based on the germline V gene (reference sequence), the CDR1 and CDR2 sequences are LGHDT and YNNKEL. A remark on this clonotype: Its cognate antigen has yet to be identified. No much larger clone exists at a distance of one base, and base qualities are not known.

Source material: PBMCs. This TCR was recovered from a woman between 55 and 75 years old with multiple sclerosis. The rearranged chain carries TRBV3-1 and TRBJ2-5, with 8 junctional bases fitting TRBD2. The DNA sequence follows: TGTGCCAGCAGCCCAGGGACTAGTAGGGAGACCCAGTACTTC. Translated, this gives CASSPGTSRETQYF.